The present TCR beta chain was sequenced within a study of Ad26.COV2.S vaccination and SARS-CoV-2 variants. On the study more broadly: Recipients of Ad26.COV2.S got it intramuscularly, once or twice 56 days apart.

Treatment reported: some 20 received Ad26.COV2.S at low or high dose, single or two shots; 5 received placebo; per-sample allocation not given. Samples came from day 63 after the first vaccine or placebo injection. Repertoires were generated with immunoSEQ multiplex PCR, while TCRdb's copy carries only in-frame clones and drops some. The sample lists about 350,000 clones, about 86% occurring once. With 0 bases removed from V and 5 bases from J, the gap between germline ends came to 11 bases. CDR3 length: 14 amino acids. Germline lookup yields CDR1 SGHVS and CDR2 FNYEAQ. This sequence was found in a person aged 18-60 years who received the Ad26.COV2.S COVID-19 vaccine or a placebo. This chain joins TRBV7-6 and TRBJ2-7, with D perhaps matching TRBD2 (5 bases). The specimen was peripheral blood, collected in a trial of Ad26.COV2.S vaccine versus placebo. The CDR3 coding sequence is TGTGCCAGCAGCTTAGCCTTGGCGGGTAACGAGCAGTACTTC. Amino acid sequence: CASSLALAGNEQYF.